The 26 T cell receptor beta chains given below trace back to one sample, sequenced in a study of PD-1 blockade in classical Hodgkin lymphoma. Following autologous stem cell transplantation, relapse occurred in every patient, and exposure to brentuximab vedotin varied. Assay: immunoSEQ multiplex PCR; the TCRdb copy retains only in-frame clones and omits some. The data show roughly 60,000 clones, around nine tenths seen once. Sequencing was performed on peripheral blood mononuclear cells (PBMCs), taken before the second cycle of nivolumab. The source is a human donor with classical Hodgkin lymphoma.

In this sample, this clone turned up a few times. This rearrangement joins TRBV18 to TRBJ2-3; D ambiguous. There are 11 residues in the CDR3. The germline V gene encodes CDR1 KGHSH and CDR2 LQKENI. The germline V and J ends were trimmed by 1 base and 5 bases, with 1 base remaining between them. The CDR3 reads CASSPQDTQYF. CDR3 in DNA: TGTGCCAGCTCACCACAAGATACGCAGTATTTT.

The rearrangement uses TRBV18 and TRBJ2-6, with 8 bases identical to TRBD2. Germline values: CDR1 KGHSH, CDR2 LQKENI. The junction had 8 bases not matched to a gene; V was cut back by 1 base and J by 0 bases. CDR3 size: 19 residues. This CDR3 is CASSPRAGGVSSGANVLTF. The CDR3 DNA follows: TGTGCCAGCTCACCACGAGCCGGGGGGGTCAGCTCTGGGGCCAACGTCCTGACTTTC.

The CDR3 here is CASSYSPGMEGYTF. The DNA for the CDR3 is TGTGCCAGCAGTTACTCCCCGGGGATGGAAGGCTACACCTTC. V and J are TRBV6-6 and TRBJ1-2, with D hard to call. The CDR3 is 14 amino acids. CDR1 MNHNY and CDR2 SVGAGI come from the germline V gene (reference sequence). V was trimmed by 0 bases and J by 8 bases, leaving 13 bases between them.

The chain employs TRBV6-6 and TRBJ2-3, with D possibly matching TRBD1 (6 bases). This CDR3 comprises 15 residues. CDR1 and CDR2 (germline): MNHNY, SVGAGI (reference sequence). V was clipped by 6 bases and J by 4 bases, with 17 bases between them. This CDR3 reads CASRETGLIADTQYF. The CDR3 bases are TGTGCCAGCAGGGAAACAGGGCTGATAGCAGATACGCAGTATTTT.

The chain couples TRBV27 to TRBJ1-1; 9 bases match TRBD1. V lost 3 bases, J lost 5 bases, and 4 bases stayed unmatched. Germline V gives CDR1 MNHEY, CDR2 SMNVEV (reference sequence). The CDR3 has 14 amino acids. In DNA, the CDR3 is TGTGCCAGCAGTTTTGGACAGGGGAATACTGAAGCTTTCTTT. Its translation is CASSFGQGNTEAFF.

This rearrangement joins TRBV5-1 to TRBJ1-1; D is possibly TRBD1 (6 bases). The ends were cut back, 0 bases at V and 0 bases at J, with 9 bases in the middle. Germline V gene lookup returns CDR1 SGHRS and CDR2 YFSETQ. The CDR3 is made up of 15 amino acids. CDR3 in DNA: TGCGCCAGCAGCTTGGAGGGACAAGTGAACACTGAAGCTTTCTTT. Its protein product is CASSLEGQVNTEAFF.

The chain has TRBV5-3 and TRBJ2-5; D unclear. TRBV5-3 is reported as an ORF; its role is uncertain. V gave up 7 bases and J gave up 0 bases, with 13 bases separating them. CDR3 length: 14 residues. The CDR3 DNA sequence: TGTGCCAGAGCCTTGGGTGGAGACCAAGAGACCCAGTACTTC. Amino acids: CARALGGDQETQYF.

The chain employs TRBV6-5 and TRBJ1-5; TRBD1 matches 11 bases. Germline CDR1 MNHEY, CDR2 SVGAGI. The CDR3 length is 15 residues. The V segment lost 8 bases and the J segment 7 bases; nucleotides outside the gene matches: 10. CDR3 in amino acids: CASGPRTGGRQPQHF. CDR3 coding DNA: TGTGCCAGCGGCCCCCGGACAGGGGGCCGGCAGCCCCAGCATTTT.

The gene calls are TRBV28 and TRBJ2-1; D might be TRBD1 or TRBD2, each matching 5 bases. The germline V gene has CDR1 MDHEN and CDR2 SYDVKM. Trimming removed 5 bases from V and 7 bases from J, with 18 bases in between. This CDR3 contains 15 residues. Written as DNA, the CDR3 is TGTGCCAGCAGTCAAACCGGGACCGGGAAAAATGAGCAGTTCTTC. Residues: CASSQTGTGKNEQFF.

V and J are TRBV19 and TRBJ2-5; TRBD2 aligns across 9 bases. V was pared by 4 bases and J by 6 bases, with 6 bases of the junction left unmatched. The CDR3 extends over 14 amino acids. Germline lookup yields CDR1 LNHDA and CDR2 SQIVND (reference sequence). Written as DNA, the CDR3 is TGTGCCAGTAGTACTGGGACTAGCTGGCAGACCCAGTACTTC. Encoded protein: CASSTGTSWQTQYF.

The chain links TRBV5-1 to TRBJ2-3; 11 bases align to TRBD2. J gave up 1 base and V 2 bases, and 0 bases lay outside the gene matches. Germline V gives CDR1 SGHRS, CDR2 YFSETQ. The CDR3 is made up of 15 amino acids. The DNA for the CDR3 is TGCGCCAGCAGCTTTAGCGGGGGGGGCACAGATACGCAGTATTTT. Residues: CASSFSGGGTDTQYF. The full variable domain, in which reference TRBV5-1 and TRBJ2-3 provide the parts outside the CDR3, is KAGVTQTPRYLIKTRGQQVTLSCSPISGHRSVSWYQQTPGQGLQFLFEYFSETQRNKGNFPGRFSGRQFSNSRSEMNVSTLELGDSALYLCASSFSGGGTDTQYFGPGTRLTVL.

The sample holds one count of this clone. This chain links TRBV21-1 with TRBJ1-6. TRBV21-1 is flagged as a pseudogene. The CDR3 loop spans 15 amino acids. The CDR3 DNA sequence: TGTGCCAGCAGCAAACCGGGTGGGGATAATTCACCCCTCCACTTT. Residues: CASSKPGGDNSPLHF.

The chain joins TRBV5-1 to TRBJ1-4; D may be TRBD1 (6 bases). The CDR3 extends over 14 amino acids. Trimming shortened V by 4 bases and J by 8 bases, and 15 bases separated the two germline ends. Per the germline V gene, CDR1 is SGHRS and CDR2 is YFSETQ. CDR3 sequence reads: CASSLRGQGEKLFF. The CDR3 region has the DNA TGCGCCAGCAGCCTCCGGGGGCAAGGCGAAAAACTGTTTTTT.

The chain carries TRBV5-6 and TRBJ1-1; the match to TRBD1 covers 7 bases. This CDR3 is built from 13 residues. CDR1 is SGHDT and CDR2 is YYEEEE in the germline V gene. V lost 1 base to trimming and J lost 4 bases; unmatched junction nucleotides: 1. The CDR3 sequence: CASSLSGGTEAFF. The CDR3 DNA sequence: TGTGCCAGCAGCTTGTCAGGGGGCACTGAAGCTTTCTTT.

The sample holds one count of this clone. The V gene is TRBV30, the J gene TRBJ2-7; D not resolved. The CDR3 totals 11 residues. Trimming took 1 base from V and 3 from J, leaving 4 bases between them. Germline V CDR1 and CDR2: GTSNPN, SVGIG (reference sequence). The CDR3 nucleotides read TGTGCCTGGAGTGGGGTCTACGAGCAGTACTTC. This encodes CAWSGVYEQYF.

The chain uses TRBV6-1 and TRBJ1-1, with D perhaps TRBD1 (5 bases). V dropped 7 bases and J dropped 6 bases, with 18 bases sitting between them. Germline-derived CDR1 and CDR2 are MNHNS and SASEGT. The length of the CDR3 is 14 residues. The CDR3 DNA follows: TGTGCCAGCAATCAAGGGGACGCGTGGCCTGAAGCTTTCTTT. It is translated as CASNQGDAWPEAFF.

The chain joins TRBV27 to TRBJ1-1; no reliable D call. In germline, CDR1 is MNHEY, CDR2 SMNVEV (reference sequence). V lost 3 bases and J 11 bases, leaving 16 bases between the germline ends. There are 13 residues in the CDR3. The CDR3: CASSFVPPRWAFF. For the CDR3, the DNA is TGTGCCAGCAGTTTCGTCCCCCCTAGGTGGGCTTTCTTT.

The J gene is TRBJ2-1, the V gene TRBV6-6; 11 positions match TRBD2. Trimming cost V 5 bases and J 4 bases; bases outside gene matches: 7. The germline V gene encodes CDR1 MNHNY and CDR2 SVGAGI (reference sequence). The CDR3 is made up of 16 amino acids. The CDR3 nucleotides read TGTGCCAGCAGTCCGCCCGGGACTAGCGGATACAATGAGCAGTTCTTC. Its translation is CASSPPGTSGYNEQFF.

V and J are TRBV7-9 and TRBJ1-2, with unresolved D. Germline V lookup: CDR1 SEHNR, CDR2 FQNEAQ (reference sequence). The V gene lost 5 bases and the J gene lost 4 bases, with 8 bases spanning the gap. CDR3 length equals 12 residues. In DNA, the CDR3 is TGTGCCAGCAGCAGGGAAGGCTATGGCTACACCTTC. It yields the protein CASSREGYGYTF.

CDR3 coding DNA: TGCGCCAGCAGTCGGACCCCCCGGTCCTACAATGAGCAGTTCTTC. Encoded protein: CASSRTPRSYNEQFF. This sequence joins TRBV5-1 and TRBJ2-1, with D unresolved. The CDR3 is 15 amino acids. Germline-derived CDR1 and CDR2 are SGHRS and YFSETQ. With 5 bases removed from V and 1 base from J, the gap between germline ends came to 13 bases. Based on the CDR3 plus reference TRBV5-1 and TRBJ2-1, the full variable domain is KAGVTQTPRYLIKTRGQQVTLSCSPISGHRSVSWYQQTPGQGLQFLFEYFSETQRNKGNFPGRFSGRQFSNSRSEMNVSTLELGDSALYLCASSRTPRSYNEQFFGPGTRLTVL.

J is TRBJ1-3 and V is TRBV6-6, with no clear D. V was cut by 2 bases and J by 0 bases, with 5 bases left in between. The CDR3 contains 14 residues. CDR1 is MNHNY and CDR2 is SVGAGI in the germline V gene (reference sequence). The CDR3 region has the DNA TGTGCCAGCAGTTACGGGCACTCTGGAAACACCATATATTTT. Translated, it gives CASSYGHSGNTIYF.

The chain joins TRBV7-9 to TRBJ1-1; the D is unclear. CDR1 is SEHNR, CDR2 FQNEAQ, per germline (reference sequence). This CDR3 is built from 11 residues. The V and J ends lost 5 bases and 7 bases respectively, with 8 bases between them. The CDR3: CASSGKGEAFF. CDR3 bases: TGTGCCAGCAGCGGGAAGGGTGAAGCTTTCTTT.

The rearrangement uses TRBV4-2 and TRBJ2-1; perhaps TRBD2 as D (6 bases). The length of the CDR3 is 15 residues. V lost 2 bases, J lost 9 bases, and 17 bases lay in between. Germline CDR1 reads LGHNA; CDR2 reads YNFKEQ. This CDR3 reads CASSQTSHASAEQFF. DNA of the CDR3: TGTGCCAGCAGCCAAACTAGCCACGCCTCGGCTGAGCAGTTCTTC.

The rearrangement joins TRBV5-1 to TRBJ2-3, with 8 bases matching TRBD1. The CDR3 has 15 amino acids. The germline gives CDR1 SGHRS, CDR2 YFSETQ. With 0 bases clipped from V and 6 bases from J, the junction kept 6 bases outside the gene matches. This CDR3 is CASSLGDRSPDTQYF. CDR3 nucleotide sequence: TGCGCCAGCAGCTTGGGGGACAGGTCCCCCGATACGCAGTATTTT.

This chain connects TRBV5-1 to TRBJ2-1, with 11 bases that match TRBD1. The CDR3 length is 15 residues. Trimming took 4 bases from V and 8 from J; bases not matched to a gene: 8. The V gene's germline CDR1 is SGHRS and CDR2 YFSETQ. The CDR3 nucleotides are TGCGCCAGCAGCCACACGGGACAGGGGGTCCATGAGCAGTTCTTC. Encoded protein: CASSHTGQGVHEQFF.

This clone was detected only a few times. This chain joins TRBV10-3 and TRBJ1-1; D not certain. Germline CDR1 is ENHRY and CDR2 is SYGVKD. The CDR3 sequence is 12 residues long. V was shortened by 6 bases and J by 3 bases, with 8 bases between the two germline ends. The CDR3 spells CAISLDYTEAFF. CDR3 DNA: TGTGCCATCAGCCTAGACTACACTGAAGCTTTCTTT.